This TCR beta chain was profiled in a study of T cell repertoires in cytomegalovirus infection. Background on the study: A matching HLA type, together with CMV infection, was signaled by public TCR beta signatures. General observations from the study: The cumulative frequency of public TCR beta families distinguished individuals who carried CMV together with the relevant HLA. It was HLA-C-restricted CMV-specific TCR beta clonotypes that dominated the response ex vivo.

V lost 4 bases to trimming and J lost 4 bases; unmatched junction nucleotides: 7. This CDR3 spans 15 amino acids. This clonotype was counted at least ten times. Its antigen is still unknown. Using its own MiXCR run on the reads, TCRdb lists one record per CDR3 protein. The sample holds fewer than 550,000 distinct CDR3 sequences; about a quarter are singletons and the top ten take 13%. This rearrangement joins TRBV12-3 or TRBV12-4 to TRBJ2-5, with 9 bases that match TRBD1. The sequencing input was PBMCs. The receptor was isolated from a human donor in good health (CMV status not recorded). Some clones in this sample may be carry-over from other donors' samples. The chain's CDR3 is CASSSTQGAGETQYF. CDR3 bases: TGTGCCAGCAGTTCCACACAGGGGGCCGGAGAGACCCAGTACTTC.